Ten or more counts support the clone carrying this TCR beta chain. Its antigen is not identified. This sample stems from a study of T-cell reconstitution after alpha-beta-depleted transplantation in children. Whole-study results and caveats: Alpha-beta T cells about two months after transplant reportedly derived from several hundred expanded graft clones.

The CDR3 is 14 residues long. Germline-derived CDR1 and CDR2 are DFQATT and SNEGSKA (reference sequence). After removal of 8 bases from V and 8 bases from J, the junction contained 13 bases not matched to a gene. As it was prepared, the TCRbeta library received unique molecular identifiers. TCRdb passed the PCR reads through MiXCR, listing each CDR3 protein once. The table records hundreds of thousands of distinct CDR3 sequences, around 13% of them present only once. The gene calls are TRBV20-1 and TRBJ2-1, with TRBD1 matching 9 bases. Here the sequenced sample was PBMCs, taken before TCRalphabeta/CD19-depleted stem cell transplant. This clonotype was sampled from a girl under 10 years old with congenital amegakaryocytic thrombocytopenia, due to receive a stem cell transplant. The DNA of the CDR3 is TGCAGTTACGGACTACAGGGGGCTGGGGATGAGCAGTTCTTC. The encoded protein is CSYGLQGAGDEQFF.